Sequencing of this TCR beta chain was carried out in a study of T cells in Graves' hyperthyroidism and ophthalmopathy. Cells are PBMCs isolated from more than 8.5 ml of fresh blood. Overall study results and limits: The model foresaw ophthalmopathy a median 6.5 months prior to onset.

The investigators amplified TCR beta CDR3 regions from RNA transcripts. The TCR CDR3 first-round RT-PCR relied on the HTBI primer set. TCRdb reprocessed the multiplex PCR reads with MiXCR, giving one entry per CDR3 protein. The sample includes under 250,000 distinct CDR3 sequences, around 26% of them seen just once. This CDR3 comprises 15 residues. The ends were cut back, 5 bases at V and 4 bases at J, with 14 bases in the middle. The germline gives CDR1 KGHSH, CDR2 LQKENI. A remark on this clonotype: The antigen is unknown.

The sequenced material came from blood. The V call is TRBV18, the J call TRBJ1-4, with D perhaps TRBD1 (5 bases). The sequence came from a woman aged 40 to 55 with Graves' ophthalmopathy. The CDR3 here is CASSARDGGNEKLFF. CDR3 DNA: TGTGCCAGCTCAGCACGGGACGGAGGTAATGAAAAACTGTTTTTT.